What follows are 5 T cell receptor beta chains derived from one specimen sequenced in a study of metastatic and nonmetastatic thyroid tumors (TCRdb year 2020). No treatment had been received by any patient before thyroid surgery. Library preparation employed PCR. These reads were obtained on an Illumina HiSeq 4000. In TCRdb, the public reads were trimmed at Q25 with fastp and aligned with MiXCR, with productive beta chains retained. A total of about 33,000 clones appear in this sample, roughly a sixth of them only once. The ten biggest clones cover 12% of the sample. Material for sequencing was blood. The receptor set was obtained from a male donor with papillary thyroid cancer or a benign thyroid nodule (not recorded which). Some clones in this sample may be carry-over from other donors' samples.

As concerns this clone: At one of its ends the junction is not consistent with the germline gene, which may arise from a read error. The chain employs TRBV7-9 and TRBJ1-1; TRBD1 aligns across 9 bases. The CDR3 totals 14 residues. CDR1 and CDR2 (germline): SEHNR, FQNEAQ (reference sequence). CDR3 protein: CASSTMTGGTEAFF. The CDR3 bases are TGCGCCAGCAGCACTATGACAGGGGGCACTGAAGCTTTCTTT.

This clone showed up many times. The chain couples TRBV4-2 to TRBJ1-1; D is unresolved. Between the trimmed V and J ends, which lost 1 base and 0 bases, there was a span of 15 bases. CDR1 and CDR2 from the germline V gene are LGHNA and YNFKEQ. The CDR3 consists of 17 residues. CDR3 sequence reads: CASSQVLGGEMNTEAFF. The CDR3 DNA reads TGTGCCAGCAGCCAAGTTTTGGGCGGAGAGATGAACACTGAAGCTTTCTTT.

The sample holds many counts of this clone. This chain links TRBV28 with TRBJ1-5; TRBD1 might be the D (6 bases). CDR3 length: 15 residues. Germline-derived CDR1 and CDR2 are MDHEN and SYDVKM. The V end lost 6 bases, the J end lost 3 bases, and 15 bases lay between the germline ends. The CDR3 nucleotides read TGTGCCAGCAGATTCAATACAGGGTTCAATCAGCCCCAGCATTTT. This encodes CASRFNTGFNQPQHF.

This clone was counted many times. This chain joins TRBV19 and TRBJ2-7; TRBD1 is a possible D gene (5 bases). CDR3 length: 13 amino acids. Germline CDR1 reads LNHDA; CDR2 reads SQIVND (reference sequence). The V end lost 8 bases, the J end lost 3 bases, and 14 bases lay between the germline ends. The CDR3 DNA follows: TGTGCCAGTGGTTGGACAACGAACTACGAGCAGTACTTC. Protein: CASGWTTNYEQYF.

Many counts were recorded for this clone. The junction and the germline gene differ at one end; a read error may be behind it. The V and J genes are TRBV9 and TRBJ1-3; unclear D gene. CDR1 is SGDLS and CDR2 is YYNGEE in the germline V gene. The CDR3 runs 13 residues. CDR3 sequence reads: CASSARPGDTIYF. CDR3 coding DNA: TGTGCCAGCAGCGCCAGACCTGGAGACACCATATATTTT. The variable domain in full, with the rest retrieved from reference TRBV9 and TRBJ1-3, is DSGVTQTPKHLITATGQRVTLRCSPRSGDLSVYWYQQSLDQGLQFLIQYYNGEERAKGNILERFSAQQFPDLHSELNLSSLELGDSALYFCASSARPGDTIYFGEGSWLTVV.